The 21 T cell receptor beta chains below all came from one sample that was sequenced in a study of blood T cell repertoires in COVID-19. Sequencing used immunoSEQ multiplex PCR; TCRdb keeps in-frame clones, though not all of them. The sample includes roughly 59,000 clones, over 75% seen only once; the top ten take roughly 9.7%. The sample consisted of peripheral blood. The receptors come from a human donor in a cohort sampled during active COVID-19.

V and J are TRBV3-1 (or the pseudogene TRBV3-2) and TRBJ2-1; 11 positions match TRBD2. The V segment lost 4 bases and the J segment 3 bases; nucleotides outside the gene matches: 23. The germline V gene encodes CDR1 LGHDT and CDR2 YNNKEL (reference sequence). The CDR3 has 22 residues. In DNA, the CDR3 is TGTGCCAGCAGCCGACCCCCTGAGGGACTAGCGGATATAGGTCTAGACTACAATGAGCAGTTCTTC. It encodes CASSRPPEGLADIGLDYNEQFF.

The chain employs TRBV28 and TRBJ1-1; TRBD1 might be the D (6 bases). Trimming pared 6 bases from V and 1 base from J, leaving 15 bases between. The CDR3 extends over 15 amino acids. Germline-derived CDR1 and CDR2 are MDHEN and SYDVKM. The CDR3 loop is CASREQGKGNTEAFF. CDR3 coding DNA: TGTGCCAGCAGGGAACAGGGAAAGGGGAACACTGAAGCTTTCTTT.

The J gene is TRBJ2-7, the V gene TRBV27; no clear D. V lost 8 bases, J lost 9 bases, and 11 bases lay in between. Germline V gene sequence: CDR1 MNHEY, CDR2 SMNVEV (reference sequence). There are 10 residues in the CDR3. This CDR3 is CASGPMGQYF. The CDR3, as DNA: TGTGCCAGCGGGCCGATGGGGCAGTACTTC.

The chain couples TRBV5-1 to TRBJ2-7; D is perhaps TRBD2 (6 bases). This CDR3 comprises 12 residues. The germline V gene encodes CDR1 SGHRS and CDR2 YFSETQ. V was trimmed by 4 bases and J by 4 bases, leaving 9 bases between them. This CDR3 reads CASSVEGYEQYF. CDR3 nucleotide sequence: TGCGCCAGCAGCGTGGAGGGGTACGAGCAGTACTTC.

This rearrangement joins TRBV19 to TRBJ1-4, with D maybe TRBD1 (5 bases). Trimming stripped 4 bases from V and 6 bases from J, with 21 bases between. Germline CDR1 reads LNHDA; CDR2 reads SQIVND (reference sequence). The CDR3 totals 17 residues. In DNA, the CDR3 is TGTGCCAGTAGTAGGTTACGGGGGTCCCTTGGAGATGAAAAACTGTTTTTT. Encoded protein: CASSRLRGSLGDEKLFF.

This chain joins TRBV28 and TRBJ1-1; D uncertain. Germline V gene sequence: CDR1 MDHEN, CDR2 SYDVKM. V was shortened by 2 bases and J by 1 base, with 11 bases between the two germline ends. CDR3 length: 15 residues. The CDR3 nucleotides are TGTGCCAGCAGTTTAACGGGGTCGCGGAACACTGAAGCTTTCTTT. This translates into CASSLTGSRNTEAFF. Looking up the rest from reference TRBV28 and TRBJ1-1 gives the full variable domain: DVKVTQSSRYLVKRTGEKVFLECVQDMDHENMFWYRQDPGLGLRLIYFSYDVKMKEKGDIPEGYSVSREKKERFSLILESASTNQTSMYLCASSLTGSRNTEAFFGQGTRLTVV.

This clone appeared a few times. This rearrangement joins TRBV6-1 to TRBJ1-5, with D unresolved. This CDR3 spans 16 amino acids. In germline, CDR1 is MNHNS, CDR2 SASEGT. Trimming cost V 3 bases and J 8 bases, with 20 bases left between them. Here the CDR3 DNA reads TGTGCCAGCAGTGAGATCTGGCCCCCGCGGTTGGAGCCCCAGCATTTT. This encodes CASSEIWPPRLEPQHF.

The J gene is TRBJ1-2, the V gene TRBV6-1, with TRBD1 as a possible D gene (6 bases). CDR1 and CDR2 (germline): MNHNS, SASEGT. This CDR3 is 15 amino acids long. Trimming cost V 1 base and J 5 bases, with 14 bases left between them. CDR3 DNA sequence: TGTGCCAGCAGTGAAGAACTGTTAAGGGGGTATGGCTACACCTTC. Its protein is CASSEELLRGYGYTF.

The rearrangement links TRBV12-2 to TRBJ2-1; the table's TRBD2 call for D was not verified on the DNA. TRBV12-2 is tagged as a pseudogene. CDR3 length: 13 amino acids. CDR3 loop: CASRLLVDNEQFF. CDR3 coding DNA: TGTGCAAGTCGCTTGCTAGTAGACAATGAGCAGTTCTTC.

The V call is TRBV28, the J call TRBJ2-3; D unresolved. Germline lookup yields CDR1 MDHEN and CDR2 SYDVKM. The CDR3 is made up of 14 amino acids. Trimming took off 8 bases at V and 2 bases at J, with 14 bases between the two ends. Written as DNA, the CDR3 is TGTGCCAGCGCGAGGTTACCCTTCACAGATACGCAGTATTTT. Amino acids: CASARLPFTDTQYF.

V and J are TRBV18 and TRBJ1-2, with a possible D match to TRBD1 (5 bases). Looked up from germline, CDR1 is KGHSH and CDR2 is LQKENI. With 8 bases removed from V and 3 bases from J, the gap between germline ends came to 16 bases. This CDR3 has 14 residues. In DNA form, the CDR3 reads TGTGCCAGCCGCGGGACTTTAGGAGACTATGGCTACACCTTC. This codes for CASRGTLGDYGYTF.

The chain employs TRBV2 and TRBJ2-3, with D perhaps matching TRBD1 (6 bases). This CDR3 has 13 amino acids. V lost 4 bases and J 5 bases, leaving 10 bases between the germline ends. Germline assignment: CDR1 SNHLY and CDR2 FYNNEI. For the CDR3, the DNA is TGTGCCAGCAGTGGCCTCAGGGGAGATACGCAGTATTTT. This encodes CASSGLRGDTQYF.

V and J are TRBV18 and TRBJ2-4; D is ambiguous. This CDR3 region has 16 residues. V dropped 0 bases and J dropped 0 bases, with 9 bases sitting between them. Per the germline V gene, CDR1 is KGHSH and CDR2 is LQKENI. The CDR3 reads CASSPPLYLAKNIQYF. In DNA form, the CDR3 reads TGTGCCAGCTCACCACCACTGTACTTAGCCAAAAACATTCAGTACTTC.

This clone has only one observation. The chain is built from TRBV6-6 and TRBJ2-7, with D perhaps TRBD1 (5 bases). CDR1 and CDR2 from the germline V gene are MNHNY and SVGAGI (reference sequence). V was trimmed by 0 bases and J by 2 bases, leaving 8 bases between them. This CDR3 has 14 amino acids. Here the CDR3 reads CASSYSRDAYEQYF. CDR3 nucleotides: TGTGCCAGCAGTTACTCCAGGGATGCCTACGAGCAGTACTTC.

CDR3 coding DNA: TGTGCCAGTAGCCCCGGACAGGGGTATGGCTACACCTTC. Translation gives CASSPGQGYGYTF. The rearrangement links TRBV19 to TRBJ1-2; 9 bases are a match to TRBD1. CDR3 size: 13 residues. From germline, CDR1 is LNHDA and CDR2 SQIVND (reference sequence). Trimming cost V 6 bases and J 5 bases; bases outside gene matches: 4.

The chain has TRBV6-6 and TRBJ2-1; D remains ambiguous. The CDR3 loop spans 16 amino acids. V lost 2 bases and J 4 bases, leaving 15 bases between the germline ends. CDR1 and CDR2 (germline): MNHNY, SVGAGI (reference sequence). As DNA, the CDR3 is TGTGCCAGCAGTTACGGGCGATCTAATCAATACAATGAGCAGTTCTTC. Encoded protein: CASSYGRSNQYNEQFF.

The rearrangement joins TRBV28 to TRBJ1-5; 8 nucleotides agree with TRBD1. The V and J ends lost 3 bases and 7 bases, in that order; junction bases with no gene match: 5. CDR3 length equals 14 residues. Germline CDR1 MDHEN, CDR2 SYDVKM. The CDR3: CASSFGQGDQPQHF. The CDR3 DNA follows: TGTGCCAGCAGTTTCGGACAGGGAGACCAGCCCCAGCATTTT.

The chain joins TRBV5-4 to TRBJ1-2, with TRBD1 as a possible D gene (5 bases). Deletions cut 0 bases from V and 5 bases from J, with 11 bases between. CDR1 is SGHNT and CDR2 is YYREEE in the germline V gene (reference sequence). The CDR3 is 14 amino acids. CDR3 in amino acids: CASSLDRQPYGYTF. CDR3 nucleotide sequence: TGTGCCAGCAGCTTGGACAGGCAACCTTATGGCTACACCTTC.

The table lists this clone with a count of one. The V gene is TRBV6-6, the J gene TRBJ1-5; D possibly corresponds to TRBD1 (6 bases). The germline CDR1 and CDR2 sequences are MNHNY and SVGAGI (reference sequence). V lost 6 bases and J lost 1, with 16 bases in between. The CDR3 extends over 16 amino acids. CDR3 in DNA: TGTGCCAGCAGCCACAGGGAGTGGATGAGCAATCAGCCCCAGCATTTT. Amino acids: CASSHREWMSNQPQHF.

The chain links TRBV7-3 to TRBJ2-3; TRBD2 is a possible D gene (5 bases). Trimming pared 5 bases from V and 3 bases from J, leaving 9 bases between. CDR3 length: 13 residues. In germline, CDR1 is SGHTA, CDR2 FQGTGA. CDR3 nucleotide sequence: TGTGCCAGCAGCCCTGGAGGTACAGATACGCAGTATTTT. It is translated as CASSPGGTDTQYF.

The chain recombines TRBV6-5 with TRBJ2-7, with D maybe TRBD1 (5 bases). CDR3 length equals 14 residues. Deletions cut 7 bases from V and 2 bases from J, with 15 bases between. The germline gives CDR1 MNHEY, CDR2 SVGAGI. CDR3 nucleotides: TGTGCCAGCACCCTAGGGGCTGCCACCTACGAGCAGTACTTC. Its protein product is CASTLGAATYEQYF.